One and the same sample provided the 5 T cell receptor beta chains below, sequenced in a study of shared clonotypes between healthy human individuals. Assay used: immunoSEQ multiplex PCR; TCRdb lists only in-frame clones, some missing. This table holds approximately 1.4 million clones, roughly 98% found once. Sample: naive CD4+ T cells sorted from blood. Subset: CD45RA+ positively selected. The source is a man aged 30 to 45 in good health.

The V gene is TRBV18, the J gene TRBJ2-3; 7 nucleotides match TRBD2. Germline values: CDR1 KGHSH, CDR2 LQKENI. V shed 0 bases and J 0 bases; nucleotides not matched to a gene: 9. CDR3 length: 18 residues. The CDR3 here is CASSPPAGDRPSTDTQYF. CDR3 DNA: TGTGCCAGCTCACCACCGGCGGGGGACCGACCTAGCACAGATACGCAGTATTTT.

The V gene is TRBV5-5, the J gene TRBJ1-6, with D possibly being TRBD1 (6 bases). The CDR3 runs 16 residues. Germline CDR1 reads SGHKS; CDR2 reads YYEKEE (reference sequence). V lost 1 base to trimming and J lost 6 bases, with 14 bases between them. In DNA, the CDR3 is TGTGCCAGCAGCTTGCATCGGACAGCCCTTAATTCACCCCTCCACTTT. It is translated as CASSLHRTALNSPLHF. Supplemented by reference TRBV5-5 and TRBJ1-6, the full variable domain reads DAGVTQSPTHLIKTRGQQVTLRCSPISGHKSVSWYQQVLGQGPQFIFQYYEKEERGRGNFPDRFSARQFPNYSSELNVNALLLGDSALYLCASSLHRTALNSPLHFGNGTRLTVT.

This clone was detected once. The genes are TRBV11-2 and TRBJ2-1, with D perhaps assigned TRBD1 or TRBD2 (5 bases each). This CDR3 contains 14 residues. CDR1 and CDR2 (germline): SGHAT, FQNNGV. The V end was cut by 5 bases, the J end by 4 bases, with 12 bases between. Here the CDR3 reads CASSPLGTYNEQFF. For the CDR3, the DNA is TGTGCCAGCAGCCCGTTGGGGACGTACAATGAGCAGTTCTTC. Drawing the rest from reference TRBV11-2 and TRBJ2-1, the complete variable domain is EAGVAQSPRYKIIEKRQSVAFWCNPISGHATLYWYQQILGQGPKLLIQFQNNGVVDDSQLPKDRFSAERLKGVDSTLKIQPAKLEDSAVYLCASSPLGTYNEQFFGPGTRLTVL.

This CDR3 reads CASRIPRGSTDTQYF. CDR3 nucleotide sequence: TGTGCCAGCCGGATCCCTCGGGGAAGCACAGATACGCAGTATTTT. The chain combines TRBV2 with TRBJ2-3; perhaps TRBD2 as D (5 bases). CDR3 length: 15 residues. With 8 bases removed from V and 0 bases from J, the gap between germline ends came to 15 bases. Germline assignment: CDR1 SNHLY and CDR2 FYNNEI. The whole variable domain, remainder taken from reference TRBV2 and TRBJ2-3, is EPEVTQTPSHQVTQMGQEVILRCVPISNHLYFYWYRQILGQKVEFLVSFYNNEISEKSEIFDDQFSVERPDGSNFTLKIRSTKLEDSAMYFCASRIPRGSTDTQYFGPGTRLTVL.

The rearrangement links TRBV5-4 to TRBJ2-7; 9 nucleotides agree with TRBD1. The CDR3 is made up of 16 amino acids. CDR1 is SGHNT and CDR2 is YYREEE in the germline V gene (reference sequence). The junction had 8 bases not matched to a gene; V was cut back by 0 bases and J by 4 bases. As DNA, the CDR3 is TGTGCCAGCAGCTTGGGACCGGGACAGGGCAAATACGAGCAGTACTTC. Encoded protein: CASSLGPGQGKYEQYF.